This record looks at one T cell receptor (beta chain) sequence and its context. The protocol was immunoSEQ multiplex PCR, while the TCRdb copy is restricted to in-frame clones and leaves out a portion. The table includes around 82,000 clones, over 70% detected once. The entry originates in a study of radiotherapy plus CTLA-4 blockade in lung cancer. For the study at large: Objective responses were seen in 18% of patients, disease control in roughly 30%.

V lost 6 bases to trimming and J lost 3 bases, with 20 bases between them. CDR3 length: 17 residues. Looked up from germline, CDR1 is MNHEY and CDR2 is SMNVEV (reference sequence). This sequence was found in a human donor with non-small cell lung cancer whose response to radiotherapy plus ipilimumab could not be evaluated. Some clones in this sample may be carry-over from other donors' samples. This material consisted of peripheral blood, taken from a patient treated with radiotherapy plus ipilimumab. The rearrangement joins TRBV27 to TRBJ1-4, with D tentatively TRBD1 (6 bases). The CDR3 DNA reads TGTGCCAGCAGATTTGGGCCAGGGGCAGGGTCTAATGAAAAACTGTTTTTT. Amino acid sequence: CASRFGPGAGSNEKLFF. The variable domain in full, completed from reference TRBV27 and TRBJ1-4, reads EAQVTQNPRYLITVTGKKLTVTCSQNMNHEYMSWYRQDPGLGLRQIYYSMNVEVTDKGDVPEGYKVSRKEKRNFPLILESPSPNQTSLYFCASRFGPGAGSNEKLFFGSGTQLSVL.